Listed below are T cell receptor beta chains from one sample, sequenced in a study of T cells after yellow fever vaccination. One entry per CDR3 protein results from TCRdb running MiXCR on the 5' RACE reads. The repertoire consists of 620,000 or so distinct CDR3 sequences, with around 12% occurring once and the leading ten covering under 15%. This material consisted of PBMCs, taken on the day of the yellow fever booster vaccination. These TCRs come from a man aged 25 to 45 who received the YFV17D yellow fever vaccine. The CDR3 runs from the conserved cysteine through the conserved F or W. A D gene is named only where the DNA matches it firmly. Rows may omit the clone size; those that give it use once, few, many or a size class.

J: TRBJ2-3
size: -
D: -
V: TRBV20-1
CDR3: CSAPRASERTDTQYF
DNA: TGCAGTGCTCCCCGGGCTAGCGAACGCACAGATACGCAGTATTTT

J: TRBJ2-1
size: -
D: TRBD2
V: TRBV24-1
CDR3: CATSDSGGERYNEQFF
DNA: TGTGCCACCAGTGATTCGGGGGGAGAGCGCTACAATGAGCAGTTCTTC

J: TRBJ2-7
size: few
D: -
V: TRBV20-1
CDR3: CSASGLYEQYF
DNA: TGCAGTGCTAGCGGCCTTTACGAGCAGTACTTC

J: TRBJ2-5
size: -
D: -
V: TRBV5-5
CDR3: CASSWGPEETQYF
DNA: TGTGCCAGCAGTTGGGGGCCAGAAGAGACCCAGTACTTC

J: TRBJ2-1
size: -
D: -
V: TRBV3-1
CDR3: CASSQYSRDNEQFF
DNA: TGTGCCAGCAGCCAATATTCCCGAGACAATGAGCAGTTCTTC

J: TRBJ1-5
size: few
D: -
V: TRBV12-3/TRBV12-4
CDR3: CASSLGHLNQPQHF
DNA: TGTGCCAGCAGTTTAGGACACCTAAATCAGCCCCAGCATTTT

J: TRBJ2-1
size: many
D: -
V: TRBV7-8
CDR3: CASSLVVTRYNEQFF
DNA: TGTGCCAGCAGCTTAGTAGTCACCAGGTACAATGAGCAGTTCTTC

J: TRBJ2-1
size: few
D: -
V: TRBV11-2
CDR3: CASSLDQGHFNEQFF
DNA: TGTGCCAGCAGCTTAGACCAGGGACATTTCAATGAGCAGTTCTTC

J: TRBJ2-1
size: few
D: -
V: TRBV5-1
CDR3: CASSSLGSDEQFF
DNA: TGCGCCAGCAGCTCCCTCGGTTCGGATGAGCAGTTCTTC

J: TRBJ2-1
size: -
D: TRBD2
V: TRBV20-1
CDR3: CSAEGLAESSYNEQFF
DNA: TGCAGTGCGGAAGGACTAGCGGAAAGCTCCTACAATGAGCAGTTCTTC

J: TRBJ2-1
size: -
D: TRBD2
V: TRBV15
CDR3: CATSSLGKRLAGDNEQFF
DNA: TGTGCCACCAGCAGCTTAGGAAAACGACTAGCGGGAGACAATGAGCAGTTCTTC

J: TRBJ1-1
size: many
D: -
V: TRBV11-2
CDR3: CASSLVMGQRRTEAFF
DNA: TGTGCCAGCAGCTTAGTCATGGGGCAGAGAAGGACTGAAGCTTTCTTT

J: TRBJ2-7
size: -
D: -
V: TRBV7-9
CDR3: CASSFIGYEQYF
DNA: TGTGCCAGCAGCTTTATCGGCTACGAGCAGTACTTC

J: TRBJ2-5
size: -
D: TRBD2
V: TRBV24-1
CDR3: CATSDGKSGRAETQYF
DNA: TGTGCCACCAGTGATGGGAAAAGCGGGAGGGCAGAGACCCAGTACTTC

J: TRBJ2-5
size: many
D: -
V: TRBV10-3
CDR3: CAISESIEGLEETQYF
DNA: TGTGCCATCAGTGAGTCGATCGAGGGGCTCGAAGAGACCCAGTACTTC

J: TRBJ2-7
size: -
D: TRBD2
V: TRBV20-1
CDR3: CSASVAGDYEQYF
DNA: TGCAGTGCTTCAGTAGCGGGAGACTACGAGCAGTACTTC

J: TRBJ2-7
size: few
D: -
V: TRBV20-1
CDR3: CSARLVVGLSYEQYF
DNA: TGCAGTGCTAGACTCGTGGTAGGGCTCTCCTACGAGCAGTACTTC

J: TRBJ2-1
size: -
D: -
V: TRBV6-1
CDR3: CASRGAALNYNEQFF
DNA: TGTGCCAGCAGGGGTGCTGCTCTGAACTACAATGAGCAGTTCTTC

J: TRBJ2-1
size: -
D: -
V: TRBV29-1
CDR3: CSVERFRAGRASGRSPQCNEQFF
DNA: TGCAGCGTTGAAAGGTTTCGGGCGGGTCGGGCCTCTGGACGGTCCCCTCAGTGCAATGAGCAGTTCTTC

J: TRBJ1-1
size: few
D: TRBD1
V: TRBV6-5
CDR3: CASSYSGTGYTEAFF
DNA: TGTGCCAGCAGTTACTCTGGGACAGGGTACACTGAAGCTTTCTTT

J: TRBJ2-1
size: many
D: -
V: TRBV7-2
CDR3: CASSRTRNEQFF
DNA: TGTGCCAGCAGCCGGACTCGTAATGAGCAGTTCTTC

J: TRBJ2-1
size: few
D: -
V: TRBV20-1
CDR3: CSALGWSSYNEQFF
DNA: TGCAGTGCTCTGGGCTGGAGCTCCTACAATGAGCAGTTCTTC

J: TRBJ2-1
size: few
D: -
V: TRBV24-1
CDR3: CATSDVLQFGEQFF
DNA: TGTGCCACCAGTGACGTACTGCAGTTCGGTGAGCAGTTCTTC

J: TRBJ2-7
size: many
D: TRBD1
V: TRBV10-3
CDR3: CAISEGTEYEQYF
DNA: TGTGCCATCAGTGAAGGGACAGAGTACGAGCAGTACTTC

J: TRBJ2-1
size: -
D: TRBD2
V: TRBV6-2/TRBV6-3
CDR3: CASSLAGLAGYYNEQFF
DNA: TGTGCCAGCAGCCTAGCCGGACTAGCGGGTTACTACAATGAGCAGTTCTTC

J: TRBJ2-1
size: -
D: TRBD1
V: TRBV12-5
CDR3: CASGSQTGYHNEQFF
DNA: TGTGCTAGTGGTTCCCAGACAGGGTACCACAATGAGCAGTTCTTC

J: TRBJ1-5
size: few
D: -
V: TRBV15
CDR3: CATSRDQEAGNQPQHF
DNA: TGTGCCACCAGCAGAGATCAGGAGGCAGGCAATCAGCCCCAGCATTTT

J: TRBJ1-4
size: few
D: -
V: TRBV7-9
CDR3: CASSRNAIGSEKLFF
DNA: TGTGCCAGCAGTCGCAACGCGATCGGGTCTGAAAAACTGTTTTTT

J: TRBJ2-2
size: many
D: -
V: TRBV12-3/TRBV12-4
CDR3: CASSRPYTGNTGELFF
DNA: TGTGCCAGCAGTCGACCCTATACAGGGAACACCGGGGAGCTGTTTTTT

J: TRBJ2-2
size: few
D: -
V: TRBV5-1
CDR3: CASSLAGNSGELFF
DNA: TGCGCCAGCAGCTTGGCGGGAAACTCCGGGGAGCTGTTTTTT

J: TRBJ2-1
size: -
D: TRBD1
V: TRBV7-2
CDR3: CASSLWDSNEQFF
DNA: TGTGCCAGCAGCTTATGGGACAGCAATGAGCAGTTCTTC

J: TRBJ2-1
size: -
D: TRBD2
V: TRBV5-1
CDR3: CASSLRGVTYNEQFF
DNA: TGCGCCAGCAGCCTCCGGGGGGTGACCTACAATGAGCAGTTCTTC

J: TRBJ2-5
size: few
D: -
V: TRBV10-3
CDR3: CAISPGGETQYF
DNA: TGTGCCATCAGTCCGGGCGGGGAGACCCAGTACTTC

J: TRBJ1-5
size: few
D: -
V: TRBV5-5
CDR3: CASSLGTTGGQPQHF
DNA: TGTGCCAGCAGCTTGGGGACCACCGGGGGACAGCCCCAGCATTTT

J: TRBJ2-5
size: few
D: -
V: TRBV4-3
CDR3: CASSQVLREKETQYF
DNA: TGCGCCAGCAGCCAAGTCCTCCGGGAGAAGGAGACCCAGTACTTC

J: TRBJ2-1
size: few
D: -
V: TRBV20-1
CDR3: CSAPTSGGYNEQFF
DNA: TGCAGTGCTCCCACAAGCGGAGGGTACAATGAGCAGTTCTTC

J: TRBJ2-7
size: -
D: TRBD1
V: TRBV27
CDR3: CASSSGTDEQYF
DNA: TGTGCCAGCAGTTCCGGGACAGACGAGCAGTACTTC

J: TRBJ1-4
size: few
D: -
V: TRBV12-3/TRBV12-4
CDR3: CASSSTGATNEKLFF
DNA: TGTGCCAGCAGCTCAACAGGTGCAACTAATGAAAAACTGTTTTTT

J: TRBJ2-4
size: -
D: -
V: TRBV20-1
CDR3: CSATPGSDIQYF
DNA: TGCAGTGCTACCCCCGGGTCGGACATTCAGTACTTC

J: TRBJ2-7
size: few
D: TRBD2
V: TRBV11-2
CDR3: CASSLTVTSGRTSYEQYF
DNA: TGTGCCAGCAGCTTGACGGTGACTAGCGGGAGGACCTCCTACGAGCAGTACTTC

J: TRBJ2-7
size: few
D: -
V: TRBV29-1
CDR3: CSVGHRDTVSYEQYF
DNA: TGCAGCGTTGGACATCGGGACACCGTCTCCTACGAGCAGTACTTC

J: TRBJ2-7
size: -
D: TRBD1
V: TRBV6-2/TRBV6-3
CDR3: CASRGGQLTYEQYF
DNA: TGTGCCAGCAGAGGGGGACAGCTTACCTACGAGCAGTACTTC